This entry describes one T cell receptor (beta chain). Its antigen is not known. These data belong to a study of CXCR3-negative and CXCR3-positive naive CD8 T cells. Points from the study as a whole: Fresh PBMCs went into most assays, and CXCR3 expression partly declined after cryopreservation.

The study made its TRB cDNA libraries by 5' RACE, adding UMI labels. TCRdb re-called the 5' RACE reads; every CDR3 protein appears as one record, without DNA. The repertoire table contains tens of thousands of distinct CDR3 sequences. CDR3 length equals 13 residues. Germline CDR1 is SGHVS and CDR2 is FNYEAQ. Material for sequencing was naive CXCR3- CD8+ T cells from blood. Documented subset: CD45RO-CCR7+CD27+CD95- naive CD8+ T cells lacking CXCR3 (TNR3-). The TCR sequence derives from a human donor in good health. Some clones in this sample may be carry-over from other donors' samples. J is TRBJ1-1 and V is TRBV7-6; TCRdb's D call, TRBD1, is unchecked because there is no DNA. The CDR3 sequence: CASSLGTGIDAFF.